The 25 T cell receptor beta chains presented below share a single source sample, sequenced in a study of blood T cell repertoires in COVID-19 (TCRdb year 2020). Library generation was performed with the immunoSEQ multiplex PCR assay. TCRdb took this table from immuneACCESS and kept in-frame rearrangements with V and J called. Such tables lack part of the clones; where checked against another copy, unresolved V genes explain under half of the gap, and the rest is unexplained. The sample table holds 40,000 to 55,000 clones, of which around 88% were seen once. Roughly 15% of the sample comes from the top ten. The sample comprised peripheral blood. The source is a human donor in a cohort sampled during active COVID-19.

CDR3 region: CASRTDTNTEAFF. As DNA, the CDR3 is TGTGCCAGCAGGACGGACACGAACACTGAAGCTTTCTTT. The rearrangement joins TRBV2 to TRBJ1-1; perhaps TRBD1 as D (5 bases). Germline V gene data show CDR1 as SNHLY and CDR2 as FYNNEI. Trimming took off 6 bases at V and 1 base at J, with 9 bases between the two ends. The CDR3 runs 13 residues.

This chain connects TRBV2 to TRBJ2-7, with 9 bases that match TRBD1. Germline CDR1 reads SNHLY; CDR2 reads FYNNEI. This CDR3 has 14 residues. The J segment lost 5 bases and the V segment lost 4 bases, leaving 6 bases of the junction unmatched. In DNA, the CDR3 is TGTGCCAGCAGTGTTTCGGGACAGGGCCACGAGCAGTACTTC. It encodes CASSVSGQGHEQYF.

The chain recombines TRBV19 with TRBJ2-2, with 9 bases lining up with TRBD1. Unmatched junction bases numbered 4, after V lost 1 base and J lost 4 bases. CDR1 LNHDA and CDR2 SQIVND come from the germline V gene (reference sequence). CDR3 length: 16 residues. As DNA, the CDR3 is TGTGCCAGTAGTATAGGGACAGGGGTTTTCACCGGGGAGCTGTTTTTT. As protein: CASSIGTGVFTGELFF.

This clone was recorded a few times. The genes are TRBV5-1 and TRBJ1-4, with D tentatively TRBD1 (5 bases). The germline V gene has CDR1 SGHRS and CDR2 YFSETQ. CDR3 length: 14 amino acids. V lost 0 bases to trimming and J lost 6 bases, with 9 bases between them. CDR3 coding DNA: TGCGCCAGCAGCTTGGCCGGGGGTGATGAAAAACTGTTTTTT. As protein: CASSLAGGDEKLFF.

Points on this clone: Germline is not matched at one junction end, which may reflect a read error. The rearrangement links TRBV11-2 to TRBJ1-1; maybe TRBD1 (5 bases). The CDR3 sequence is 14 residues long. CDR1 and CDR2 from the germline V gene are SGHAT and FQNNGV. Here the CDR3 DNA reads TGTGCCAGCAGCTTACCCAGACAGAACCCTGAAGCTTTCTTT. As protein: CASSLPRQNPEAFF.

This clone was observed a handful of times. The chain has TRBV5-4 and TRBJ1-1; 8 bases are shared with TRBD1. Germline V gives CDR1 SGHNT, CDR2 YYREEE (reference sequence). The V and J ends lost 3 bases and 6 bases, in that order; junction bases with no gene match: 4. The CDR3 covers 13 residues. For the CDR3, the DNA is TGTGCCAGCAGCTATGTGACAGGGGCTGAAGCTTTCTTT. As protein: CASSYVTGAEAFF.

The genes are TRBV12-3 or TRBV12-4 and TRBJ1-2; D is uncertain. The CDR3 runs to 13 residues. Trimming stripped 5 bases from V and 8 bases from J, with 15 bases between. CDR3 bases: TGTGCCAGCAGTCGGACTGTATCTATGGGCTACACCTTC. As protein: CASSRTVSMGYTF.

The chain employs TRBV11-2 and TRBJ2-2, with a weak D call TRBD2 (6 bases). The germline V gene has CDR1 SGHAT and CDR2 FQNNGV. The CDR3 covers 16 residues. The ends were cut back, 1 base at V and 1 base at J, with 10 bases in the middle. CDR3 loop: CASSLGAGQNTGELFF. The CDR3 DNA follows: TGTGCCAGCAGCTTAGGGGCGGGGCAGAACACCGGGGAGCTGTTTTTT.

This clone was found once. This sequence joins TRBV18 and TRBJ2-7; the D gene is possibly TRBD2 (6 bases). The germline V and J ends were trimmed by 3 bases and 2 bases, with 14 bases remaining between them. The CDR3 is made up of 15 amino acids. Germline V gene data show CDR1 as KGHSH and CDR2 as LQKENI. CDR3 nucleotides: TGTGCCAGCTCACCGGTGGAGGGGCGAACCTACGAGCAGTACTTC. Translated, it gives CASSPVEGRTYEQYF.

This chain connects TRBV20-1 to TRBJ1-1; D not certain. The CDR3 covers 13 residues. The germline CDR1 and CDR2 sequences are DFQATT and SNEGSKA (reference sequence). Between the trimmed V and J ends, which lost 3 bases and 1 base, there was a span of 9 bases. CDR3 DNA sequence: TGCAGTGCTAGTTTCCCTCCGAACACTGAAGCTTTCTTT. Translated, it gives CSASFPPNTEAFF.

This rearrangement joins TRBV5-6 to TRBJ2-2; D gene ambiguous. CDR1 SGHDT and CDR2 YYEEEE come from the germline V gene. The CDR3 consists of 15 residues. V shed 4 bases and J shed 8 bases, with 18 bases lying between them. The CDR3 here is CASSAELTRAGELFF. The CDR3 DNA is TGTGCCAGCAGCGCCGAACTCACCCGCGCTGGGGAGCTGTTTTTT.

Note on this clone: The same CDR3 can be traced to other DNA sequences in this sample. The gene calls are TRBV4-1 and TRBJ2-7; 11 bases are a match to TRBD2. CDR3 size: 16 residues. J lost 4 bases, V lost 0 bases, and 5 bases had no gene match. CDR1 is MGHRA and CDR2 is YSYEKL in the germline V gene. In DNA form, the CDR3 reads TGCGCCAGCAGCCAAGAACCGCTAGCGGGGGGATACGAGCAGTACTTC. Translated, it gives CASSQEPLAGGYEQYF.

The rearrangement uses TRBV6-4 and TRBJ2-3; 15 bases are a match to TRBD2. Germline CDR1 and CDR2: MRHNA and SNTAGT. V shed 2 bases, J shed 12 bases, and the junction held 6 bases outside the gene matches. The CDR3 contains 15 residues. This CDR3 is CASSDEGLAGGSQYF. The CDR3, as DNA: TGTGCCAGCAGTGACGAGGGACTAGCGGGAGGTTCACAGTATTTT.

The V and J genes are TRBV11-2 and TRBJ2-1; D perhaps matches TRBD1 (6 bases). The CDR3 is made up of 15 amino acids. With 5 bases removed from V and 2 bases from J, the gap between germline ends came to 13 bases. CDR1 is SGHAT and CDR2 is FQNNGV in the germline V gene. Here the CDR3 DNA reads TGTGCCAGCAGCCTTACAGGGTACCCCTACAATGAGCAGTTCTTC. It encodes CASSLTGYPYNEQFF.

The chain has TRBV5-1 and TRBJ2-1, with TRBD2 identical over 11 bases. Losses at the gene ends were 2 bases for V and 7 bases for J; bases not matched to a gene: 8. This CDR3 is built from 16 residues. Germline V lookup: CDR1 SGHRS, CDR2 YFSETQ. CDR3 nucleotides: TGCGCCAGCAGCTTTGGTAGCGGGAGGGCCGATAATGAGCAGTTCTTC. Protein sequence: CASSFGSGRADNEQFF.

The gene calls are TRBV5-1 and TRBJ2-5; 7 bases map to TRBD1. Germline loops: CDR1 SGHRS, CDR2 YFSETQ. The CDR3 contains 15 residues. Trimming removed 0 bases from V and 5 bases from J; junction bases left unmatched: 7. In DNA, the CDR3 is TGCGCCAGCAGCTTGGCCATGACAGGGTGGGAGACCCAGTACTTC. Translated, it gives CASSLAMTGWETQYF.

The chain recombines TRBV6-5 with TRBJ2-3, with 7 bases aligning to TRBD1. With 5 bases clipped from V and 3 bases from J, the junction kept 8 bases outside the gene matches. Germline V gene data show CDR1 as MNHEY and CDR2 as SVGAGI. The CDR3 consists of 15 residues. The CDR3 region is CASSSTGVRTDTQYF. The CDR3 DNA sequence: TGTGCCAGCAGTAGTACAGGGGTTAGAACAGATACGCAGTATTTT.

The chain is built from TRBV3-1 (or the pseudogene TRBV3-2) and TRBJ2-7, with a possible D match to TRBD2 (5 bases). This CDR3 has 11 amino acids. Trimming removed 1 base from V and 9 bases from J, with 7 bases in between. CDR1 and CDR2 from the germline V gene are LGHDT and YNNKEL (reference sequence). The CDR3 reads CASSQGRGQYF. Here the CDR3 DNA reads TGTGCCAGCAGCCAAGGTCGGGGGCAGTACTTC.

This rearrangement joins TRBV3-1 (or the pseudogene TRBV3-2) to TRBJ2-7; possible D gene TRBD1, 6 bases. The CDR3 consists of 15 residues. CDR1 is LGHDT and CDR2 is YNNKEL in the germline V gene (reference sequence). Trimming removed 4 bases at V and 2 bases at J, with 15 bases between. Here the CDR3 reads CASSPKGDGAYEQYF. The DNA of the CDR3 is TGTGCCAGCAGCCCAAAGGGGGACGGGGCCTACGAGCAGTACTTC.

This clone showed up just a few times. The genes are TRBV5-1 and TRBJ2-1, with TRBD1 as a possible D gene (5 bases). The V and J ends lost 4 bases and 2 bases respectively, with 13 bases between them. From germline, CDR1 is SGHRS and CDR2 YFSETQ. The CDR3 is made up of 15 amino acids. The DNA for the CDR3 is TGCGCCAGCAGCCCGACAGTTAGCCCCTACAATGAGCAGTTCTTC. Translated: CASSPTVSPYNEQFF.

The genes are TRBV2 and TRBJ1-2; D uncertain. CDR1 and CDR2 from the germline V gene are SNHLY and FYNNEI. CDR3 size: 15 residues. V was cut by 7 bases and J by 8 bases, with 23 bases left in between. For the CDR3, the DNA is TGTGCCAGCACGGTGGCCCAGGCGATGGTGAAAGGCTACACCTTC. As protein: CASTVAQAMVKGYTF.

This chain connects TRBV21-1 to TRBJ2-3; the D segment call TRBD2 is taken from the table without a DNA check. TRBV21-1 counts as a pseudogene. The CDR3 consists of 19 residues. CDR3: CASSKEGMGLAGQSDTQYF. The CDR3 DNA is TGTGCCAGCAGCAAAGAAGGGATGGGACTAGCGGGACAGTCAGATACGCAGTATTTT.

J is TRBJ1-4 and V is TRBV19; TRBD1 agrees at 9 bases. Losses at the gene ends were 5 bases for V and 5 bases for J; bases not matched to a gene: 6. The germline V gene has CDR1 LNHDA and CDR2 SQIVND (reference sequence). This CDR3 is 15 amino acids long. In DNA form, the CDR3 reads TGTGCCAGTAGTTTTCGGACAGGGGAGAATGAAAAACTGTTTTTT. This gives the protein CASSFRTGENEKLFF.

The gene calls are TRBV7-9 and TRBJ2-2, with TRBD2 as a possible D gene (5 bases). V was pared by 8 bases and J by 1 base, with 20 bases between. The CDR3 covers 17 residues. Germline CDR1 and CDR2: SEHNR and FQNEAQ (reference sequence). The CDR3 sequence is CASPSGGRVVNTGELFF. Written as DNA, the CDR3 is TGTGCCAGCCCCTCCGGCGGGCGGGTCGTGAACACCGGGGAGCTGTTTTTT. The variable domain in full, with the rest retrieved from reference TRBV7-9 and TRBJ2-2, is DTGVSQNPRHKITKRGQNVTFRCDPISEHNRLYWYRQTLGQGPEFLTYFQNEAQLEKSRLLSDRFSAERPKGSFSTLEIQRTEQGDSAMYLCASPSGGRVVNTGELFFGEGSRLTVL.

This clone was seen more than once but under ten times. V gene TRBV6-2 or TRBV6-3 combines with J gene TRBJ2-7, with 7 bases that match TRBD1. V dropped 3 bases and J dropped 6; count of bases not matched to a gene: 11. The CDR3 runs 15 residues. Germline-derived CDR1 and CDR2 are MNHEY and SVGEGT. CDR3 region: CASSYDREWTFEQYF. In DNA form, the CDR3 reads TGTGCCAGCAGTTATGACAGGGAATGGACCTTCGAGCAGTACTTC.